This entry lists 25 T cell receptor beta chains sequenced from one sample in a study of OX40 agonist ivuxolimab in advanced cancers. Produced via immunoSEQ multiplex PCR; TCRdb's table is partial and in-frame only. There are more than 90,000 clones in the sample; more than 80% occur only once, and around 5.5% lies in the top ten. The specimen comprised CD4+ or CD8+ T cells sorted from blood, sampled in a trial of the OX40 agonist ivuxolimab. These receptor sequences come from an adult with an advanced solid tumor such as melanoma, head and neck, liver or kidney cancer.

The CDR3 DNA sequence: TGTGCCAGCAGCTTAGTCGGCAGGTCCGACTCCTACGAGCAGTACTTC. This encodes CASSLVGRSDSYEQYF. J is TRBJ2-7 and V is TRBV11-2, with D unclear. Looked up from germline, CDR1 is SGHAT and CDR2 is FQNNGV. This CDR3 comprises 16 residues. The V gene lost 1 base and the J gene lost 0 bases, with 13 bases spanning the gap.

The rearrangement links TRBV7-9 to TRBJ1-2; TRBD1 is a possible D gene (6 bases). Germline CDR1 and CDR2: SEHNR and FQNEAQ (reference sequence). The CDR3 contains 17 residues. The V end lost 1 base, the J end lost 1 base, and 16 bases lay between the germline ends. This CDR3 is CASSLGLGGPINYGYTF. CDR3 DNA sequence: TGTGCCAGCAGCTTAGGGTTAGGGGGGCCAATTAACTATGGCTACACCTTC. The variable domain in full, with the rest retrieved from reference TRBV7-9 and TRBJ1-2, is DTGVSQNPRHKITKRGQNVTFRCDPISEHNRLYWYRQTLGQGPEFLTYFQNEAQLEKSRLLSDRFSAERPKGSFSTLEIQRTEQGDSAMYLCASSLGLGGPINYGYTFGSGTRLTVV.

J is TRBJ2-7 and V is TRBV7-9; D remains ambiguous. This CDR3 has 17 amino acids. Germline assignment: CDR1 SEHNR and CDR2 FQNEAQ (reference sequence). Trimming removed 6 bases at V and 0 bases at J, with 21 bases between. CDR3 region: CASRWVGRTNDSYEQYF. CDR3 DNA sequence: TGTGCCAGCAGGTGGGTTGGCAGAACTAATGACTCCTACGAGCAGTACTTC.

This clone was seen a handful of times. The chain carries TRBV12-5 and TRBJ1-5; perhaps TRBD1 as D (5 bases). Deletions cut 0 bases from V and 2 bases from J, with 26 bases between. Germline CDR1 LGHNT, CDR2 FRNRAP. The CDR3 has 21 residues. CDR3 DNA: TGTGCTAGTGGTTTGGTACTCGGGCTACAGGTAATAACGTACGGCAATCAGCCCCAGCATTTT. Amino acid sequence: CASGLVLGLQVITYGNQPQHF.

CDR3 nucleotides: TGTGCCATCAGTGAGACGACTAGCGGGGCTCAAGAGACCCAGTACTTC. Translated, it gives CAISETTSGAQETQYF. The chain uses TRBV10-3 and TRBJ2-5; TRBD2 matches 11 bases. V dropped 2 bases and J dropped 2; count of bases not matched to a gene: 4. The CDR3 spans 16 residues. Per germline, CDR1 ENHRY and CDR2 SYGVKD.

Comment on this clone: The junction and the germline gene differ at one end; a read error may be behind it. The CDR3 reads CASSLAGTGRTGSYEQYF. Here the CDR3 DNA reads TGTGCCAGCAGCCTAGCTGGGACGGGCAGGACGGGGTCCTACGAGCAGTACTTC. The genes are TRBV7-2 and TRBJ2-7, with D possibly being TRBD1 or TRBD2 (5 bases each). CDR3 length equals 18 residues. Germline CDR1 and CDR2: SGHTA and FQGNSA. The full variable domain, in which reference TRBV7-2 and TRBJ2-7 provide the parts outside the CDR3, is GAGVSQSPSNKVTEKGKDVELRCDPISGHTALYWYRQSLGQGLEFLIYFQGNSAPDKSGLPSDRFSAERTGGSVSTLTIQRTQQEDSAVYLCASSLAGTGRTGSYEQYFGPGTRLTVT.

The V call is TRBV6-5, the J call TRBJ1-4; perhaps TRBD1 as D (5 bases). The length of the CDR3 is 14 residues. Germline V gene lookup returns CDR1 MNHEY and CDR2 SVGAGI. V was clipped by 0 bases and J by 8 bases, with 10 bases between them. The CDR3 nucleotides read TGTGCCAGCAGTTACTCCGGGACTCAGGAAAAACTGTTTTTT. Translating it yields CASSYSGTQEKLFF.

This clone was observed a handful of times. The chain recombines TRBV7-3 with TRBJ1-3; a possible D gene is TRBD1 (5 bases). The CDR3 sequence is 17 residues long. The V gene lost 3 bases and the J gene lost 0 bases, with 15 bases spanning the gap. Germline CDR1 is SGHTA and CDR2 is FQGTGA. The DNA for the CDR3 is TGTGCCAGCAGCTTCGAAACGGGGCCTCACTCTGGAAACACCATATATTTT. This sequence encodes CASSFETGPHSGNTIYF.

The genes are TRBV5-4 and TRBJ1-2, with 7 bases fitting TRBD1. CDR1 is SGHNT, CDR2 YYREEE, per germline (reference sequence). The V segment lost 5 bases and the J segment 4 bases; nucleotides outside the gene matches: 11. The CDR3 spans 15 residues. CDR3 sequence: CASRGQTTNSYGYTF. For the CDR3, the DNA is TGTGCCAGCAGGGGACAGACTACAAACAGCTATGGCTACACCTTC.

The chain links TRBV19 to TRBJ2-1; 8 nucleotides agree with TRBD2. Germline loops: CDR1 LNHDA, CDR2 SQIVND (reference sequence). The CDR3 consists of 14 residues. V lost 3 bases and J lost 10; bases outside the gene matches: 8. This CDR3 reads CASSIAGGHGEQFF. CDR3 DNA sequence: TGTGCCAGTAGTATTGCGGGAGGTCATGGCGAGCAGTTCTTC.

There are a few counts of this clone. The chain joins TRBV7-9 to TRBJ1-6; D is unresolved. CDR3 length: 11 residues. The germline gives CDR1 SEHNR, CDR2 FQNEAQ (reference sequence). With 5 bases removed from V and 7 bases from J, the gap between germline ends came to 3 bases. This CDR3 reads CASSENSPLHF. DNA of the CDR3: TGTGCCAGCAGCGAGAATTCACCCCTCCACTTT.

This chain uses TRBV19 with TRBJ2-5; D not certain. V was cut by 4 bases and J by 3 bases, with 9 bases left in between. CDR1 and CDR2 (germline): LNHDA, SQIVND (reference sequence). This CDR3 has 13 residues. CDR3 DNA: TGTGCCAGTAGTAAGGGCAGAAAAGAGACCCAGTACTTC. Translated: CASSKGRKETQYF.

This chain joins TRBV7-2 and TRBJ1-1; tentatively, D is TRBD1 (5 bases). The CDR3 is 13 residues long. Between the trimmed V and J ends, which lost 1 base and 6 bases, there was a span of 9 bases. Germline V gene lookup returns CDR1 SGHTA and CDR2 FQGNSA. The CDR3 sequence is CASSLGWGAEAFF. In DNA form, the CDR3 reads TGTGCCAGCAGCTTAGGGTGGGGGGCTGAAGCTTTCTTT.

This clone was detected only once. This CDR3 reads CASSVSGTGSGKLFF. The CDR3 bases are TGTGCCAGTAGTGTTTCCGGGACAGGGAGTGGAAAACTGTTTTTT. J is TRBJ1-4 and V is TRBV19, with 9 nucleotides matching TRBD1. This CDR3 has 15 residues. Per the germline V gene, CDR1 is LNHDA and CDR2 is SQIVND (reference sequence). J gave up 10 bases and V 5 bases, and 11 bases lay outside the gene matches.

This clone has only one observation. The chain links TRBV7-9 to TRBJ2-1; TRBD2 matches 8 bases. The trim removed 5 bases at V and 9 bases at J, leaving 6 bases unmatched. This CDR3 has 13 residues. CDR1 SEHNR and CDR2 FQNEAQ come from the germline V gene (reference sequence). The CDR3 bases are TGTGCCAGCAGCCGGACTAGCATAGGTGAGCAGTTCTTC. Its translation is CASSRTSIGEQFF.

The chain is built from TRBV11-2 and TRBJ2-7, with 13 positions matching TRBD2. V lost 4 bases to trimming and J lost 3 bases; unmatched junction nucleotides: 9. Germline V gene data show CDR1 as SGHAT and CDR2 as FQNNGV. The CDR3 covers 17 residues. The CDR3 spells CASSYQGLAGSLYEQYF. The CDR3 nucleotides read TGTGCCAGCAGCTACCAGGGACTAGCGGGATCCCTCTACGAGCAGTACTTC.

The chain couples TRBV21-1 to TRBJ1-1; the table gives TRBD1 as D, unverified against the DNA. TRBV21-1 is deemed a pseudogene. This CDR3 contains 17 residues. The CDR3 DNA sequence: TGTGCCAGCAGCAAAGTAACCCCCCAGGGAATGAACACTGAAGCTTTCTTT. Encoded protein: CASSKVTPQGMNTEAFF.

The CDR3 nucleotides read TGTGCCAGCAGCCAAGCCCTGGGACAGATACGCCACTCTGGGGCCAACGTCCTGACTTTC. This encodes CASSQALGQIRHSGANVLTF. V usage is TRBV4-2 and J usage is TRBJ2-6; TRBD1 agrees at 7 bases. Losses at the gene ends were 1 base for V and 0 bases for J; bases not matched to a gene: 12. This CDR3 is 20 amino acids long. Germline loops: CDR1 LGHNA, CDR2 YNFKEQ.

This clone was recorded only once. This rearrangement joins TRBV6-5 to TRBJ2-1, with 7 bases identical to TRBD1. This CDR3 has 15 amino acids. The V and J ends lost 5 bases and 6 bases, in that order; junction bases with no gene match: 10. Germline CDR1 MNHEY, CDR2 SVGAGI. CDR3 bases: TGTGCCAGCAGTCCTCAGGGGGTTCGAGCCAATGAGCAGTTCTTC. Encoded protein: CASSPQGVRANEQFF.

The chain couples TRBV6-6 to TRBJ2-5; D may correspond to TRBD1 or TRBD2 (5 bases each). CDR1 and CDR2 (germline): MNHNY, SVGAGI (reference sequence). This CDR3 comprises 15 residues. The V gene lost 6 bases and the J gene lost 2 bases, with 16 bases spanning the gap. The CDR3: CASRPPGRLQETQYF. For the CDR3, the DNA is TGTGCCAGCAGGCCCCCGGGACGGCTACAAGAGACCCAGTACTTC.

The chain carries TRBV2 and TRBJ1-1; no reliable D call. The germline V gene encodes CDR1 SNHLY and CDR2 FYNNEI. V dropped 7 bases and J dropped 1 base, with 10 bases sitting between them. The CDR3 is made up of 13 amino acids. Written as DNA, the CDR3 is TGTGCCAGCACGGGAGCTGGGAACACTGAAGCTTTCTTT. This sequence encodes CASTGAGNTEAFF.

DNA for the CDR3: TGTGCCAGCAGTAGGGACTCAGGAGAGACCCAGTACTTC. Amino acid sequence: CASSRDSGETQYF. The chain recombines TRBV6-5 with TRBJ2-5; tentative D call: TRBD2 (6 bases). Trimming shortened V by 5 bases and J by 4 bases, and 11 bases separated the two germline ends. Germline values: CDR1 MNHEY, CDR2 SVGAGI. This CDR3 is 13 amino acids long.

This clone was seen more than once but under ten times. The chain recombines TRBV6-5 with TRBJ1-6; D gene uncertain. Germline V gene data show CDR1 as MNHEY and CDR2 as SVGAGI. V lost 0 bases and J lost 3, with 9 bases in between. CDR3 length equals 16 residues. The CDR3 is CASSYSQGHYNSPLHF. The CDR3 DNA is TGTGCCAGCAGTTACTCCCAAGGGCACTATAATTCACCCCTCCACTTT.

This CDR3 is CSVLTGPYEQYF. CDR3 DNA: TGCAGCGTTCTTACAGGACCCTACGAGCAGTACTTC. The chain recombines TRBV29-1 with TRBJ2-5; weak D call: TRBD1 (5 bases). The last part of the DNA fits TRBJ2-7 better; the J call may be wrong. The CDR3 extends over 12 amino acids. In germline, CDR1 is SQVTM, CDR2 ANQGSEA.

The sample holds one count of this clone. The rearrangement links TRBV21-1 to TRBJ1-4; the table's TRBD1 call for D was not verified on the DNA. TRBV21-1 is flagged as a pseudogene. This CDR3 has 14 amino acids. CDR3 sequence reads: CASSLIRRGEKLFF. Here the CDR3 DNA reads TGTGCCAGCAGTCTGATCCGAAGGGGTGAAAAACTGTTTTTT.